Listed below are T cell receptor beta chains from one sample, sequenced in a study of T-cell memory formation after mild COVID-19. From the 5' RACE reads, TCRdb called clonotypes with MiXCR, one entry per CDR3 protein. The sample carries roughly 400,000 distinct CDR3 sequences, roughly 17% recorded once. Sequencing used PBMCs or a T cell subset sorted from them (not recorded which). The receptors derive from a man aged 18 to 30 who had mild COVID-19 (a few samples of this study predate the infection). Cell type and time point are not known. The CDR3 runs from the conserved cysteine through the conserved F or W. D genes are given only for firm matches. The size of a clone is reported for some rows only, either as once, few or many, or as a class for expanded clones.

CDR3aa: CASSPRGGRSYEQYF; CDR3nt: TGTGCCAGCAGCCCTCGAGGGGGCAGGTCCTACGAGCAGTACTTC; j_gene: TRBJ2-7; v_gene: TRBV11-2; abundance: NA; d_gene: TRBD1
CDR3aa: CATSDSTGWDQPQHF; CDR3nt: TGTGCCACCAGTGATTCTACAGGGTGGGATCAGCCCCAGCATTTT; j_gene: TRBJ1-5; v_gene: TRBV24-1; abundance: many; d_gene: NA
CDR3aa: CASSVSPQAYYGYTF; CDR3nt: TGTGCCAGCAGCGTAAGCCCACAGGCGTATTATGGCTACACCTTC; j_gene: TRBJ1-2; v_gene: TRBV9; abundance: many; d_gene: NA
CDR3aa: CSAKKGGEGTYEQYF; CDR3nt: TGCAGTGCAAAGAAGGGGGGCGAGGGCACCTACGAGCAGTACTTC; j_gene: TRBJ2-7; v_gene: TRBV20-1; abundance: NA; d_gene: NA
CDR3aa: CASSSGLAGYNEQFF; CDR3nt: TGTGCCAGCAGCTCCGGACTAGCGGGTTACAATGAGCAGTTCTTC; j_gene: TRBJ2-1; v_gene: TRBV7-3; abundance: many; d_gene: TRBD2
CDR3aa: CASSRGLRTEAFF; CDR3nt: TGTGCCAGCAGCAGGGGGCTACGGACTGAAGCTTTCTTT; j_gene: TRBJ1-1; v_gene: TRBV12-3/TRBV12-4; abundance: few; d_gene: TRBD1
CDR3aa: CASSPGRAWEQYF; CDR3nt: TGTGCCAGCAGCCCGGGACGGGCCTGGGAGCAGTACTTC; j_gene: TRBJ2-7; v_gene: TRBV7-9; abundance: NA; d_gene: NA
CDR3aa: CASSIAVRANEQFF; CDR3nt: TGTGCCAGCAGTATAGCGGTGAGGGCAAATGAGCAGTTCTTC; j_gene: TRBJ2-1; v_gene: TRBV6-5; abundance: NA; d_gene: NA
CDR3aa: CASSQQPQILHEQYF; CDR3nt: TGCGCCAGCAGCCAACAGCCCCAAATTTTGCACGAGCAGTACTTC; j_gene: TRBJ2-7; v_gene: TRBV4-1; abundance: NA; d_gene: NA
CDR3aa: CASSPLGRTNTEAFF; CDR3nt: TGTGCCAGCAGTCCTTTGGGACGGACGAACACTGAAGCTTTCTTT; j_gene: TRBJ1-1; v_gene: TRBV12-3/TRBV12-4; abundance: NA; d_gene: NA
CDR3aa: CASSPPLVEAQYF; CDR3nt: TGTGCCAGCAGCCCTCCTCTGGTGGAGGCGCAGTATTTT; j_gene: TRBJ2-3; v_gene: TRBV11-3; abundance: NA; d_gene: NA
CDR3aa: CASSPGQASGYEQYF; CDR3nt: TGTGCCAGCAGCCCGGGTCAGGCTAGCGGATACGAGCAGTACTTC; j_gene: TRBJ2-7; v_gene: TRBV4-2; abundance: NA; d_gene: TRBD2
CDR3aa: CASSSLTGGADYGYTF; CDR3nt: TGTGCCAGCAGTTCCTTAACGGGGGGGGCGGACTATGGCTACACCTTC; j_gene: TRBJ1-2; v_gene: TRBV28; abundance: many; d_gene: NA
CDR3aa: CSVAETQYF; CDR3nt: TGCAGCGTTGCTGAGACCCAGTACTTC; j_gene: TRBJ2-5; v_gene: TRBV29-1; abundance: few; d_gene: NA
CDR3aa: CASSMIGAEAFF; CDR3nt: TGTGCCAGCAGCATGATTGGGGCTGAAGCTTTCTTT; j_gene: TRBJ1-1; v_gene: TRBV21-1; abundance: once; d_gene: NA
CDR3aa: CASSLGQTSGATDTQYF; CDR3nt: TGTGCCAGCAGCTTAGGACAGACTAGCGGGGCAACAGATACGCAGTATTTT; j_gene: TRBJ2-3; v_gene: TRBV11-1; abundance: few; d_gene: TRBD2
CDR3aa: CAWTQFRGNTIYF; CDR3nt: TGTGCCTGGACCCAGTTTCGGGGAAACACCATATATTTT; j_gene: TRBJ1-3; v_gene: TRBV30; abundance: few; d_gene: NA
CDR3aa: CASRVFGDTQYF; CDR3nt: TGCGCCAGCAGAGTGTTCGGGGATACGCAGTATTTT; j_gene: TRBJ2-3; v_gene: TRBV5-1; abundance: NA; d_gene: NA
CDR3aa: CASSPLASRVSEAFF; CDR3nt: TGTGCCAGCTCACCACTTGCAAGCAGGGTGTCTGAAGCTTTCTTT; j_gene: TRBJ1-1; v_gene: TRBV18; abundance: NA; d_gene: NA
CDR3aa: CASSYGQGGNIQYF; CDR3nt: TGTGCCAGCAGTTACGGACAGGGTGGAAACATTCAGTACTTC; j_gene: TRBJ2-4; v_gene: TRBV6-5; abundance: NA; d_gene: TRBD1
CDR3aa: CASSLARGGDPGELFF; CDR3nt: TGTGCCAGCAGCTTAGCCCGGGGCGGGGACCCCGGGGAGCTGTTTTTT; j_gene: TRBJ2-2; v_gene: TRBV7-2; abundance: few; d_gene: NA
CDR3aa: CSASIAGGPHNEQFF; CDR3nt: TGCAGTGCTTCCATAGCGGGGGGGCCTCACAATGAGCAGTTCTTC; j_gene: TRBJ2-1; v_gene: TRBV20-1; abundance: few; d_gene: TRBD2
CDR3aa: CASSPTRDRGYYGYTF; CDR3nt: TGTGCCAGCAGCCCCACCCGGGACAGGGGGTACTATGGCTACACCTTC; j_gene: TRBJ1-2; v_gene: TRBV12-3/TRBV12-4; abundance: few; d_gene: TRBD1
CDR3aa: CASSIGGDTGELFF; CDR3nt: TGTGCCAGTAGTATTGGGGGAGACACCGGGGAGCTGTTTTTT; j_gene: TRBJ2-2; v_gene: TRBV19; abundance: few; d_gene: NA
CDR3aa: CASSPHRDSSMNTGELFF; CDR3nt: TGTGCCAGCAGCCCCCACCGGGACAGCAGCATGAACACCGGGGAGCTGTTTTTT; j_gene: TRBJ2-2; v_gene: TRBV7-6; abundance: few; d_gene: TRBD1
CDR3aa: CASSQVGGLAGIDEQFF; CDR3nt: TGCGCCAGCAGCCAAGTCGGGGGACTAGCAGGAATAGATGAGCAGTTCTTC; j_gene: TRBJ2-1; v_gene: TRBV4-1; abundance: NA; d_gene: TRBD2
CDR3aa: CAWSAGLSGNTIYF; CDR3nt: TGTGCCTGGAGTGCGGGGTTGTCAGGAAACACCATATATTTT; j_gene: TRBJ1-3; v_gene: TRBV30; abundance: NA; d_gene: NA
CDR3aa: CASSQGGRVGGEKLFF; CDR3nt: TGCGCCAGCAGTCAAGGAGGAAGGGTGGGAGGTGAAAAACTGTTTTTT; j_gene: TRBJ1-4; v_gene: TRBV4-1; abundance: few; d_gene: NA
CDR3aa: CAGGSSYNEQFF; CDR3nt: TGTGCTGGGGGGAGCTCCTACAATGAGCAGTTCTTC; j_gene: TRBJ2-1; v_gene: TRBV18; abundance: once; d_gene: NA
CDR3aa: CASSLTSGGGMAYNEQFF; CDR3nt: TGTGCCAGCAGCTTGACTAGCGGGGGCGGTATGGCCTACAATGAGCAGTTCTTC; j_gene: TRBJ2-1; v_gene: TRBV5-5; abundance: NA; d_gene: TRBD2
CDR3aa: CASSQEAGTGANVLTF; CDR3nt: TGTGCCAGCAGCCAAGAGGCGGGAACTGGGGCCAACGTCCTGACTTTC; j_gene: TRBJ2-6; v_gene: TRBV4-2; abundance: few; d_gene: NA
CDR3aa: CASSLGGSEHSPLHF; CDR3nt: TGTGCCAGCAGCTTAGGGGGGTCAGAACATTCACCCCTCCACTTT; j_gene: TRBJ1-6; v_gene: TRBV7-9; abundance: few; d_gene: NA
CDR3aa: CASSFDWGRQETQYF; CDR3nt: TGTGCCAGCAGCTTCGACTGGGGGCGCCAGGAGACCCAGTACTTC; j_gene: TRBJ2-5; v_gene: TRBV7-9; abundance: NA; d_gene: NA
CDR3aa: CATSREAGEYDTQYF; CDR3nt: TGTGCCACCAGCAGAGAGGCGGGGGAGTACGATACGCAGTATTTT; j_gene: TRBJ2-3; v_gene: TRBV15; abundance: NA; d_gene: TRBD2
CDR3aa: CASSPLPDTQYF; CDR3nt: TGTGCCAGCAGCCCCCTGCCAGATACGCAGTATTTT; j_gene: TRBJ2-3; v_gene: TRBV14; abundance: NA; d_gene: NA
CDR3aa: CASSPVQGYGYTF; CDR3nt: TGCGCCAGCAGCCCGGTACAGGGTTATGGCTACACCTTC; j_gene: TRBJ1-2; v_gene: TRBV5-1; abundance: NA; d_gene: NA
CDR3aa: CASSYRANSYNEQFF; CDR3nt: TGCGCCAGCAGCTACAGGGCTAACTCCTACAATGAGCAGTTCTTC; j_gene: TRBJ2-1; v_gene: TRBV4-1; abundance: few; d_gene: NA
CDR3aa: CASSWDRDEQYF; CDR3nt: TGTGCCAGCAGCTGGGACAGGGACGAGCAGTACTTC; j_gene: TRBJ2-7; v_gene: TRBV7-2; abundance: few; d_gene: TRBD1
CDR3aa: CASSSGEGNTIYF; CDR3nt: TGTGCCAGCAGCTCCGGGGAAGGAAACACCATATATTTT; j_gene: TRBJ1-3; v_gene: TRBV7-2; abundance: few; d_gene: NA
CDR3aa: CASSSDRGAGYEQYF; CDR3nt: TGTGCCAGCAGCTCTGACAGGGGTGCGGGGTACGAGCAGTACTTC; j_gene: TRBJ2-7; v_gene: TRBV7-6; abundance: many; d_gene: TRBD1
CDR3aa: CSARPEYNQPQHF; CDR3nt: TGCAGTGCTAGACCCGAATATAATCAGCCCCAGCATTTT; j_gene: TRBJ1-5; v_gene: TRBV20-1; abundance: NA; d_gene: NA
CDR3aa: CASSSIQGQGYGYTF; CDR3nt: TGTGCCAGCAGCTCAATTCAGGGACAGGGGTATGGCTACACCTTC; j_gene: TRBJ1-2; v_gene: TRBV7-9; abundance: few; d_gene: TRBD1
CDR3aa: CASSPTGLHGYTF; CDR3nt: TGTGCCAGCAGCCCTACAGGGCTTCATGGCTACACCTTC; j_gene: TRBJ1-2; v_gene: TRBV11-2; abundance: NA; d_gene: NA
CDR3aa: CASSIAGGPQEQFF; CDR3nt: TGTGCCAGCAGCATAGCGGGGGGGCCTCAAGAGCAGTTCTTC; j_gene: TRBJ2-1; v_gene: TRBV12-3/TRBV12-4; abundance: few; d_gene: TRBD2
CDR3aa: CASSRGGSHNSPLHF; CDR3nt: TGTGCCAGCAGCCGAGGGGGCTCACATAATTCACCCCTCCACTTT; j_gene: TRBJ1-6; v_gene: TRBV6-5; abundance: many; d_gene: TRBD1
CDR3aa: CASSLGTRIGTNGVKNIQYF; CDR3nt: TGCGCCAGCAGCTTGGGAACACGGATCGGGACGAATGGGGTCAAAAACATTCAGTACTTC; j_gene: TRBJ2-4; v_gene: TRBV5-1; abundance: few; d_gene: NA
CDR3aa: CASSLGPSETQYF; CDR3nt: TGCGCCAGCAGCTTGGGTCCCTCAGAGACCCAGTACTTC; j_gene: TRBJ2-5; v_gene: TRBV5-1; abundance: few; d_gene: NA
CDR3aa: CASSLAEFFNSPLHF; CDR3nt: TGTGCCAGCAGCTTGGCGGAGTTTTTTAATTCACCCCTCCACTTT; j_gene: TRBJ1-6; v_gene: TRBV5-5; abundance: NA; d_gene: NA
CDR3aa: CASSLFTTGSLYNSPLHF; CDR3nt: TGTGCCAGCAGTTTATTCACGACAGGGTCTCTCTATAATTCACCCCTCCACTTT; j_gene: TRBJ1-6; v_gene: TRBV27; abundance: once; d_gene: TRBD1
CDR3aa: CASSYPRNARGHTEAFF; CDR3nt: TGTGCCAGCAGTTACCCCCGAAACGCCAGGGGCCACACTGAAGCTTTCTTT; j_gene: TRBJ1-1; v_gene: TRBV6-2/TRBV6-3; abundance: NA; d_gene: NA
CDR3aa: CAISELMGAGANVLTF; CDR3nt: TGTGCCATCAGTGAGTTAATGGGGGCTGGGGCCAACGTCCTGACTTTC; j_gene: TRBJ2-6; v_gene: TRBV10-3; abundance: NA; d_gene: NA